This T cell receptor beta chain came from a study of blood T cell repertoires in COVID-19. Using immunoSEQ multiplex PCR, the repertoire was profiled, and TCRdb retains in-frame clones only, with some absent. In the table there are around 20,000 clones, around 90% of which are singletons. Germline loops: CDR1 SGHRS, CDR2 YFSETQ. V was clipped by 3 bases and J by 5 bases, with 18 bases between them. The CDR3 has 15 residues. The chain is built from TRBV5-1 and TRBJ2-7, with D possibly being TRBD1 (5 bases). Sequencing was performed on peripheral blood. The source of this sequence is a human donor in a cohort sampled during active COVID-19. The donor label of this sample is uncertain. CDR3 loop: CASSWDRGWVDEQYF. The DNA for the CDR3 is TGCGCCAGCAGCTGGGATAGGGGATGGGTGGACGAGCAGTACTTC.